Detailed here is one T cell receptor beta chain. Its antigen is unidentified. TCRdb's copy holds only in-frame clones and misses some; the assay was immunoSEQ multiplex PCR. The sample lists fewer than 80,000 clones, 85% to 90% occurring once. This specimen belongs to a study of Tregs in tolerant kidney transplant recipients. The study, taken as a whole, reports: Biological reproducibility was not directly addressed, but technical replication error appeared minimal. Some patients' samples used different primers over time, so nucleotide sequences weren't comparable. Donor-specific Treg expansion exceeded global Treg expansion in tolerant patients, suggesting antigen drive.

V shed 2 bases and J 6 bases; nucleotides not matched to a gene: 2. This CDR3 is built from 15 residues. Germline values: CDR1 SGHRS, CDR2 YFSETQ. The J gene is TRBJ2-1, the V gene TRBV5-1, with 13 bases lining up with TRBD2. The source material was CD4+ T cells from blood, sampled before the transplant. This TCR derives from a human donor who received a combined kidney and bone marrow transplant. The DNA of the CDR3 is TGCGCCAGCAGCTTACTAGCGGGAGGGGGCAATGAGCAGTTCTTC. This gives the protein CASSLLAGGGNEQFF.